These T cell receptor beta chains were read from a single sample in a study of cytomegalovirus exposure and HLA in healthy donors. TCRdb's copy holds only in-frame clones and misses some; the assay was immunoSEQ multiplex PCR. The table lists some 100,000 clones, 85% of them singletons. The sample taken for sequencing was PBMCs. These receptors all stem from a man aged 25 to 45 in good health and CMV-seronegative. CDR3s include the opening cysteine and the closing phenylalanine or tryptophan. The D gene is left open where the match is weak. Size values are once, few and many counts, or a class for expanded clones, and some rows have none.

TRBV6-5	TRBD2	.	TRBJ2-5	TGTGCCAGCAGCCTAGCGGGAAGAGAGACCCAGTACTTC	CASSLAGRETQYF
TRBV6-4	TRBD1	.	TRBJ1-5	TGTGCCAGCACCCGCCGGACAGGGAGTACCAATAGGAGCAATCAGCCCCAGCATTTT	CASTRRTGSTNRSNQPQHF
TRBV5-1	.	.	TRBJ2-2	TGCGCCAGCAGAGAAGTCTACCGCACGAACACCGGGGAGCTGTTTTTT	CASREVYRTNTGELFF
TRBV15	TRBD1	.	TRBJ2-2	TGTGCCACCAGCCCTGACAGGGGTTGGGCCGGGGAGCTGTTTTTT	CATSPDRGWAGELFF
TRBV28	TRBD1	.	TRBJ1-5	TGTGCCAGCGGCCCGACAGGGGCCTCCAATCAGCCCCAGCATTTT	CASGPTGASNQPQHF
TRBV5-6	.	.	TRBJ2-7	TGTGCCAGCAGCTCCTACGGCTACGAGCAGTACTTC	CASSSYGYEQYF
TRBV6-5	TRBD1	.	TRBJ1-2	TGTGCCAGCAGACGGGGACAGGGCCACTATGGCTACACCTTC	CASRRGQGHYGYTF
TRBV9	TRBD1	.	TRBJ2-2	TGTGCCAGCAGCGTGGGGGACAGGGGTGATTCCGGGGAGCTGTTTTTT	CASSVGDRGDSGELFF
TRBV5-6	.	few	TRBJ2-5	TGTGCCAGCAGCTACTCCCCAGGGGCGCTGGAGACCCAGTACTTC	CASSYSPGALETQYF
TRBV4-1	TRBD2	.	TRBJ2-1	TGCGCCAGCAGCCAAACGGGACTAGCGGCCTACAATGAGCAGTTCTTC	CASSQTGLAAYNEQFF
TRBV4-1	TRBD2	.	TRBJ2-2	TGCGCCAGCAGTCTAGCGGGAGGATTCACCGGGGAGCTGTTTTTT	CASSLAGGFTGELFF
TRBV7-9	.	.	TRBJ2-1	TGTGCCAGCAGCCTAGCGCTAGCCCAGTACAATGAGCAGTTCTTC	CASSLALAQYNEQFF
TRBV19	.	.	TRBJ1-5	TGTGCCAGTAGTATCATGGGCACAAATCAGCCCCAGCATTTT	CASSIMGTNQPQHF
TRBV4-1	.	few	TRBJ1-5	TGCGCCAGCGACCCGGTACAGGGACGCAATCAGCCCCAGCATTTT	CASDPVQGRNQPQHF
TRBV9	.	once	TRBJ2-5	TGTGCCAGCAGCGTTGAGGACAGATCGGAGACCCAGTACTTC	CASSVEDRSETQYF
TRBV6-4	.	.	TRBJ2-3	TGTGCCAGCAGTGACCGTAGCACAGATACGCAGTATTTT	CASSDRSTDTQYF
TRBV5-4	.	.	TRBJ1-2	TGTGCCAGCAGCCTGGGCCAGGCTGATGGCTACACCTTC	CASSLGQADGYTF
TRBV6-1	TRBD2	.	TRBJ2-3	TGTGCCAGCAGTGAAGAGGGGGAGAGCGGGGGGCATTATCCAGATACGCAGTATTTT	CASSEEGESGGHYPDTQYF
TRBV4-3	.	.	TRBJ2-1	TGCGCCAGCAGCCAAGATGGGGCCGAGGAGCAGTTCTTC	CASSQDGAEEQFF
TRBV27	.	.	TRBJ2-7	TGTGCCAGCAGACTTGCTGGGGGGACCTACGAGCAGTACTTC	CASRLAGGTYEQYF
TRBV2	.	once	TRBJ1-1	TGTGCCAGCAGGGACACAGGCTCGGGCACTGAAGCTTTCTTT	CASRDTGSGTEAFF
TRBV10-3	.	.	TRBJ1-1	TGTGCCATCAGTGCCGACAGGTCGAACACTGAAGCTTTCTTT	CAISADRSNTEAFF
TRBV29-1	.	.	TRBJ2-3	TGCAGTTGGGCGGGACTCACAGATACGCAGTATTTT	CSWAGLTDTQYF
TRBV19	TRBD1	.	TRBJ1-1	TGTGCCAGTAGTAACCTCCCAGGGGGTGGAGAAGCTTTCTTT	CASSNLPGGGEAFF
TRBV2	.	.	TRBJ1-2	TGTGCCAGCAGGGAGGGGTCAGCGAGGGGCTACACCTTC	CASREGSARGYTF
TRBV6-5	.	.	TRBJ1-4	TGTGCCAGCAGTTACCGGGACCGGCGGGGGGAAAAACTGTTTTTT	CASSYRDRRGEKLFF
TRBV6-5	.	.	TRBJ2-7	TGTGCCAGCAGCCCGAGGAGGGGAGGCCTCTACGAGCAGTACTTC	CASSPRRGGLYEQYF
TRBV6-5	.	.	TRBJ1-3	TGTGCCAGCAGCTCTTTCGGCACAGGGGGAAACACCATATATTTT	CASSSFGTGGNTIYF
TRBV9	.	.	TRBJ2-5	TGTGCCAGCAGCGTGTACGGCAGGGAAGGCGAGACCCAGTACTTC	CASSVYGREGETQYF
TRBV9	.	.	TRBJ2-1	TGTGCCAGCAGCGTAGCTCCAGGGTTGAGGAACAATGAGCAGTTCTTC	CASSVAPGLRNNEQFF
TRBV29-1	TRBD1	.	TRBJ2-7	TGCAGCGCTTACGGGGGACAGGACTACGAGCAGTACTTC	CSAYGGQDYEQYF
TRBV4-2	.	.	TRBJ2-2	TGTGCCAGCAGCCAAGAGGTAGCGACCGGGGAGCTGTTTTTT	CASSQEVATGELFF
TRBV14	TRBD2	.	TRBJ2-5	TGTGCCAGCAGCCAGGGGACTAGCGGGAGAACGATTCGGTCGGAGACCCAGTACTTC	CASSQGTSGRTIRSETQYF
TRBV5-4	TRBD1	.	TRBJ1-2	TGTGCCAGCAGCTTGGAAGGGGGCGGCTACACCTTC	CASSLEGGGYTF
TRBV6-6	.	.	TRBJ2-3	TGTGCCAGCAGGGACAGAATTAGCACAGATACGCAGTATTTT	CASRDRISTDTQYF
TRBV27	.	few	TRBJ2-7	TGTGCCAGCAGTTCCGGGGAGACCTCTACTTTCGAGCAGTACTTC	CASSSGETSTFEQYF
TRBV28	TRBD1	.	TRBJ2-7	TGTGCCAGCAGTTTTGGGAGACAGGGGTCAGACGAGCAGTACTTC	CASSFGRQGSDEQYF
TRBV15	.	few	TRBJ2-6	TGTGCCACCAGCAGAGGGACATCTGGGGCCAACGTCCTGACTTTC	CATSRGTSGANVLTF
TRBV5-6	.	.	TRBJ1-1	TGTGCCAGCAGGCGGGTCTTCGGGAACACTGAAGCTTTCTTT	CASRRVFGNTEAFF
TRBV4-3	TRBD2	.	TRBJ2-5	TGCGCCAGCAGCCAAGAGTCTAGCGGGACTATGAAGACCCAGTACTTC	CASSQESSGTMKTQYF
TRBV7-2	TRBD2	once	TRBJ2-5	TGTGCCAGCAGCCCCTCTAGGACTAGCGGGACGGAGACCCAGTACTTC	CASSPSRTSGTETQYF
TRBV7-9	.	.	TRBJ2-5	TGTGCCAGCAGCTTAGCAGGCGGGTGGTTTCAAGAGACCCAGTACTTC	CASSLAGGWFQETQYF
TRBV7-9	.	.	TRBJ2-1	TGTGCCAGCAGCTTAGGCCAAGGAGACAATGAGCAGTTCTTC	CASSLGQGDNEQFF
TRBV6-5	.	.	TRBJ1-6	TGTGCCAGCAGTTACTCGATTACGGGGGATAATTCACCCCTCCACTTT	CASSYSITGDNSPLHF
TRBV4-3	.	.	TRBJ2-5	TGCGCCAGCAGCCGGGGAAGGGGCTTTCCGGAGACCCAGTACTTC	CASSRGRGFPETQYF
TRBV7-3	TRBD2	.	TRBJ2-3	TGTGCCAGCAGTCGGGGGGTCACAGATACGCAGTATTTT	CASSRGVTDTQYF
TRBV15	.	.	TRBJ2-3	TGTGCCACCAGCACATTTACAGGAGGGTCTAGCACAGATACGCAGTATTTT	CATSTFTGGSSTDTQYF
TRBV9	.	.	TRBJ1-4	TGTGCCAGCAGCCCCCCTCCCGGTCGAGGAGGTGAAAAACTGTTTTTT	CASSPPPGRGGEKLFF